The T cell receptor beta chain under discussion was sequenced for a study of T cell responses to AZD1222 COVID-19 vaccine. Broader study findings: After two AZD1222 doses, spike-specific TCR breadth and depth rose versus day 0. The peak T cell response came first, and repertoires were sampled only after it.

Assay: immunoSEQ multiplex PCR; the TCRdb copy retains only in-frame clones and omits some. Here the sample spans approximately 150,000 clones, under 95% being singletons. Details on this clone: The antigen is not known.

The V end was cut by 5 bases, the J end by 8 bases, with 13 bases between. From germline, CDR1 is SQVTM and CDR2 ANQGSEA. The CDR3 runs 12 residues. The source is an adult who received the AZD1222 COVID-19 vaccine. Here the sequenced sample was peripheral blood, taken 28 days after the second AZD1222 dose. The genes are TRBV29-1 and TRBJ2-1, with D uncertain. CDR3 DNA sequence: TGCAGCGTTCTACAAGCGAATGATGAGCAGTTCTTC. It is translated as CSVLQANDEQFF.